This T cell receptor beta chain originates from a study of CD8 T cells in Susac syndrome. RNA in amounts of about 0.45 to 1 ug was reverse transcribed with random hexamers. MiXCR, applied by TCRdb to the immunoSEQ multiplex PCR reads, yields one record per CDR3 protein. Of 120,000 or so distinct CDR3 sequences listed, roughly 94% are singletons. The specimen was CD8+ T cells from PBMCs. This receptor was obtained from a human donor with Susac syndrome.

CDR3 amino acids: CASTLNTGELFF. In DNA form, the CDR3 reads TGTGCCAGCACCTTGAACACCGGGGAGCTGTTTTTT. The rearrangement uses TRBV7-9 and TRBJ2-2; D is ambiguous. The CDR3 consists of 12 residues. Germline assignment: CDR1 SEHNR and CDR2 FQNEAQ (reference sequence). Trimming stripped 7 bases from V and 1 base from J, with 4 bases between.